Listed below are T cell receptor beta chains from one sample, sequenced in a study of cytomegalovirus exposure and HLA in healthy donors. Only in-frame clones appear in the TCRdb table, and some are missing; sequencing was by immunoSEQ multiplex PCR. Here the sample spans around 180,000 clones, about 72% being singletons. The sample consisted of PBMCs. The origin of the receptors is a girl between 10 and 17 years old in good health and CMV-seronegative. Both conserved end residues are part of each CDR3. The D gene is left open where the match is weak. Not all rows give a size; the values are once, few, many and, for expanded clones, a class.

D gene | J gene | V gene | clone size | CDR3 protein | CDR3 DNA
TRBD2 | TRBJ2-7 | TRBV4-2 | many | CASSQDRGGAYEQYF | TGTGCCAGCAGCCAAGATCGCGGGGGGGCCTACGAGCAGTACTTC
TRBD2 | TRBJ2-1 | TRBV19 | NA | CASWDLAGDNEQFF | TGTGCCAGTTGGGATCTAGCGGGTGACAATGAGCAGTTCTTC
NA | TRBJ1-2 | TRBV11-3 | NA | CASSPWRCYGYTF | TGTGCCAGCAGCCCCTGGAGGTGTTATGGCTACACCTTC
TRBD1 | TRBJ1-6 | TRBV19 | few | CASSSRDRVNSPLHF | TGTGCCAGTAGTTCCCGGGACAGGGTTAATTCACCCCTCCACTTT
TRBD1 | TRBJ1-1 | TRBV9 | NA | CASSVFAGQGETEAFF | TGTGCCAGCAGCGTCTTCGCCGGACAGGGTGAAACTGAAGCTTTCTTT
NA | TRBJ2-7 | TRBV5-1 | few | CASSQEVGEQYF | TGCGCCAGCAGCCAGGAGGTCGGCGAGCAGTACTTC
TRBD1 | TRBJ2-3 | TRBV4-1 | NA | CASSLHDRGDAPDTQYF | TGCGCCAGCAGCCTCCATGACAGGGGAGATGCCCCAGATACGCAGTATTTT
NA | TRBJ2-2 | TRBV11-3 | NA | CASSYTTWGDRNTGELFF | TGTGCCAGCAGCTACACCACATGGGGGGACAGGAACACCGGGGAGCTGTTTTTT
NA | TRBJ1-1 | TRBV19 | few | CASSGNRVTEAFF | TGTGCCAGTAGTGGAAACAGGGTCACTGAAGCTTTCTTT
NA | TRBJ2-1 | TRBV19 | NA | CASSQVPYNEQFF | TGTGCCAGTAGTCAGGTCCCATACAATGAGCAGTTCTTC
NA | TRBJ1-4 | TRBV2 | once | CASSVLSGGANEKLFF | TGTGCCAGCAGTGTCCTTTCGGGGGGGGCTAATGAAAAACTGTTTTTT
TRBD1 | TRBJ2-1 | TRBV6-4 | many | CASSDGDRNEQFF | TGTGCCAGCAGTGACGGGGACAGGAATGAGCAGTTCTTC
TRBD2 | TRBJ2-2 | TRBV30 | NA | CAWSEMAQGLAVFF | TGTGCCTGGAGTGAAATGGCACAGGGACTAGCTGTGTTTTTT
NA | TRBJ2-1 | TRBV29-1 | few | CSVAAGGGSYEQFF | TGCAGCGTTGCGGCGGGTGGCGGGTCGTATGAGCAGTTCTTC
TRBD1 | TRBJ1-2 | TRBV18 | NA | CASSLRDRGDFDYGYTF | TGTGCCAGCTCACTCCGGGACAGGGGAGATTTTGACTATGGCTACACCTTC
NA | TRBJ2-7 | TRBV2 | NA | CASSVPEQYF | TGTGCCAGCAGTGTACCCGAGCAGTACTTC
TRBD2 | TRBJ2-1 | TRBV11-2 | NA | CASSSNGGIAGARNEQFF | TGTGCCAGCAGCTCAAACGGGGGTATAGCGGGGGCACGGAATGAGCAGTTCTTC
TRBD1 | TRBJ2-7 | TRBV10-2 | few | CASSEATGGFHEQYF | TGCGCCAGCAGTGAGGCGACAGGGGGTTTCCACGAGCAGTACTTC
TRBD1 | TRBJ1-3 | TRBV7-7 | NA | CASSLGTGSGNTIYF | TGTGCTAGCAGCCTTGGGACAGGCTCTGGAAACACCATATATTTT
TRBD1 | TRBJ1-2 | TRBV6-1 | NA | CASGTGVGYTF | TGTGCCAGCGGGACAGGGGTCGGCTACACCTTC
NA | TRBJ1-5 | TRBV6-1 | NA | CASREMYSNQPQHF | TGTGCCAGCCGGGAGATGTATAGCAATCAGCCCCAGCATTTT
NA | TRBJ1-1 | TRBV25-1 | NA | CASSANRALNTEAFF | TGTGCCAGCAGCGCTAACAGGGCCTTGAACACTGAAGCTTTCTTT